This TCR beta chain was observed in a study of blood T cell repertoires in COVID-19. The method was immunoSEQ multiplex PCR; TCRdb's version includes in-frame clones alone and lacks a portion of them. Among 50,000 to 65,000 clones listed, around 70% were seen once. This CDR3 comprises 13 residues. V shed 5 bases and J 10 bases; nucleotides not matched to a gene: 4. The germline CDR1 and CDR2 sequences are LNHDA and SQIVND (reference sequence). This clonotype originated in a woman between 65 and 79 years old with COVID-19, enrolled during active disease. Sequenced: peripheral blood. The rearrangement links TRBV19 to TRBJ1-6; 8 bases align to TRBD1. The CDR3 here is CASSGQGGSPLHF. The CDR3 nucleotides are TGTGCCAGTAGTGGACAGGGAGGGTCACCCCTCCACTTT.